This entry features one TCR beta chain sequence. The CDR3 length is 16 residues. Looked up from germline, CDR1 is LNHDA and CDR2 is SQIVND (reference sequence). V lost 6 bases to trimming and J lost 2 bases; unmatched junction nucleotides: 13. Stated treatment: randomized to nivolumab then ipilimumab (arm A) or the reverse (arm B). The sample belongs to a study of sequential checkpoint blockade in melanoma. The repertoire was sequenced with immunoSEQ multiplex PCR; TCRdb's copy has only in-frame clones and lacks some. The table records approximately 9,300 clones, around 73% of them present only once. This sequence joins TRBV19 and TRBJ2-7; 7 positions agree with TRBD1. The clonotype originates from a human donor with melanoma. Specimen: CD8+ T cells sorted from blood (inferred from file names), collected from a patient given nivolumab and ipilimumab in sequence. The CDR3 coding sequence is TGTGCCAGTAGGAAGGACCGGGACAGTACGGCCTACGAGCAGTACGTC. Amino acid sequence: CASRKDRDSTAYEQYV.